The clone carrying this T cell receptor (beta chain) was recorded many times. There are 16 residues in the CDR3. The time point was: sample taken at primary tumor resection. Untreated early-stage non-small cell lung cancer patients, 70 to 85 in total, were the donors. Without sorting, whole RNA was sequenced from tumor, nontumor lung or frozen PBMC. Carried by each TCR cDNA molecule was a unique molecular identifier. TCRdb re-derived calls from the 5' RACE reads in MiXCR, one entry per CDR3 protein. The repertoire holds around 40,000 distinct CDR3 sequences, approximately 5.5% seen once, with roughly 25% in the top ten. The record originates from a study of spatial heterogeneity in lung cancer.

The sample in question was PBMCs, obtained at surgery. The receptor was isolated from a female donor with early-stage non-small cell lung cancer. This chain uses TRBV3-2 with TRBJ2-3; the tabulated D call, TRBD1, remains unverified against the DNA. TRBV3-2 is assigned pseudogene status. The CDR3 region has the DNA TGTGCCAGCAGCCAAGATCGCGGGGGTAGCACAGATACGCAGTATTTT. As protein: CASSQDRGGSTDTQYF.